Described below is a single TCR beta chain sequence and its context. What it recognizes is unknown. The data belong to a study of cytomegalovirus exposure and HLA in healthy donors. Points from the study as a whole: The study listed under 200 cytomegalovirus-associated TCR beta chains. CMV antigen specificity was confirmed in vitro for a few CMV-associated chains. For cytomegalovirus status, the classifier reportedly gave diagnoses with high specificity and sensitivity.

An approximately 120-subject validation cohort, separate from the approximately 690-subject first cohort, supplied the donors. The CDR3 loop spans 15 amino acids. The V segment lost 5 bases and the J segment 5 bases; nucleotides outside the gene matches: 10. The germline gives CDR1 LGHNA, CDR2 YNFKEQ. Measured with immunoSEQ multiplex PCR; TCRdb has only the in-frame clones, and not every one. The sample includes some 340,000 clones, about nine tenths of them seen just once. Sequenced sample: PBMCs. The chain carries TRBV4-2 and TRBJ1-2, with 8 positions matching TRBD1. The sequence came from a young woman in good health and CMV-seropositive. The CDR3 region has the DNA TGTGCCAGCAGCGCGGATCAGGGGGCTTGGTATGGCTACACCTTC. As protein: CASSADQGAWYGYTF.